Listed below are T cell receptor beta chains from one sample, sequenced in a study of blood T cells in healthy people across ages. TCRdb used MiXCR to reprocess the 5' RACE reads, holding one entry per CDR3 protein. The table has roughly 2 million distinct CDR3 sequences, about 49% seen once. Sequenced input: blood. These receptors all come from a woman between 40 and 50 years old in good health. Both conserved end residues are part of each CDR3. The order of the fields is J gene, D gene, V gene, clone size, CDR3 protein, CDR3 DNA. The D gene is left open where the match is weak. Size is omitted from some rows. Given values are once, few, many or a class for expanded clones.

TRBJ2-6 TRBD2 TRBV4-3 . CASSQEGLAGTFSGANVLTF TGCGCCAGCAGCCAAGAAGGTCTAGCGGGTACTTTCTCTGGGGCCAACGTCCTGACTTTC
TRBJ2-5 . TRBV9 once CASSVATDPTRYETQYF TGTGCCAGCAGCGTAGCTACCGACCCCACCCGGTATGAGACCCAGTACTTC
TRBJ2-1 . TRBV6-6 . CASSIDGGGGYNEQFF TGTGCCAGCAGCATTGACGGTGGAGGTGGGTACAATGAGCAGTTCTTC
TRBJ2-1 TRBD1 TRBV7-3 . CASSLTGTGGGRYNEQFF TGTGCCAGCAGCTTAACGGGCACAGGGGGCGGTCGCTACAATGAGCAGTTCTTC
TRBJ2-1 . TRBV12-3/TRBV12-4 few CASRPPRPNEQFF TGTGCCAGCAGACCTCCCCGCCCCAATGAGCAGTTCTTC
TRBJ2-5 . TRBV3-1 few CASSPPGAFQETQYF TGTGCCAGCAGCCCCCCTGGGGCTTTCCAAGAGACCCAGTACTTC
TRBJ2-7 . TRBV6-2/TRBV6-3 once CASSYRLQTGVQYF TGTGCCAGCAGTTACCGACTTCAAACGGGGGTGCAGTACTTC
TRBJ2-6 . TRBV3-1 . CASSLAAGLRGVLTF TGTGCCAGCAGCCTCGCGGCGGGCCTAAGAGGCGTCCTGACTTTC
TRBJ2-1 TRBD1 TRBV11-2 few CASSLVKGQGAYEQFF TGTGCCAGCAGCTTAGTTAAGGGACAGGGGGCATATGAGCAGTTCTTC
TRBJ1-4 . TRBV13 . CASSSLGGRTEPNEKLFF TGTGCCAGCAGTTCCCTCGGGGGGAGGACGGAACCTAATGAAAAACTGTTTTTT
TRBJ1-5 . TRBV29-1 few CSVEVPGDSNQPQHF TGCAGCGTTGAAGTCCCAGGGGATAGCAATCAGCCCCAGCATTTT
TRBJ1-5 TRBD1 TRBV28 . CASIRPGQGGQPQHF TGTGCCAGCATCAGACCGGGACAGGGAGGACAGCCCCAGCATTTT
TRBJ2-1 TRBD2 TRBV20-1 . CSARSLLGGRNNEQFF TGCAGTGCTAGGTCCCTACTGGGGGGGAGAAACAATGAGCAGTTCTTC
TRBJ2-3 TRBD2 TRBV4-3 . CASSQDRVTSGAADTQYF TGCGCCAGCAGCCAAGATAGGGTGACTAGCGGGGCGGCAGATACGCAGTATTTT
TRBJ2-1 TRBD2 TRBV9 . CASSVGAGGPSEQFF TGTGCCAGCAGCGTAGGAGCGGGGGGGCCGAGTGAGCAGTTCTTC
TRBJ2-6 TRBD2 TRBV3-1 . CASSQDRLAGINVLTF TGTGCCAGCAGCCAAGACCGACTAGCGGGGATTAACGTCCTGACTTTC
TRBJ1-2 . TRBV7-9 . CASSPTGRQAYNYGYTF TGTGCCAGCAGCCCCACCGGGCGACAGGCTTACAACTATGGCTACACCTTC
TRBJ2-3 . TRBV28 . CASSTMRSRTDTQYF TGTGCCAGCAGTACCATGAGATCTAGGACAGATACGCAGTATTTT
TRBJ1-2 TRBD1 TRBV6-1 . CASSEHRGTGGAYGYTF TGTGCCAGCAGTGAACACCGCGGGACAGGGGGCGCCTATGGCTACACCTTC
TRBJ2-5 . TRBV7-9 few CASSAPSSGETQYF TGTGCCAGCAGCGCGCCTAGTAGTGGGGAGACCCAGTACTTC
TRBJ2-7 TRBD2 TRBV7-2 . CASSPGLAGPSEQYF TGTGCCAGCAGCCCCGGACTAGCGGGGCCTTCCGAGCAGTACTTC
TRBJ2-3 . TRBV7-9 . CASSTGTSITDTQYF TGTGCCAGCAGCACAGGGACTTCTATCACAGATACGCAGTATTTT
TRBJ2-7 . TRBV5-5 few CASSSPSVLRDEQYF TGTGCCAGCAGCTCCCCTAGCGTTCTTAGGGATGAGCAGTACTTC
TRBJ2-7 . TRBV12-3/TRBV12-4 . CASSWGTSYEQYF TGTGCCAGCAGTTGGGGGACTTCCTACGAGCAGTACTTC
TRBJ1-2 . TRBV11-2 few CASRPPGSVGYTF TGTGCCAGCAGACCCCCAGGATCTGTCGGCTACACCTTC
TRBJ2-7 . TRBV21-1 . CASSNPEAYEQYF TGTGCCAGCAGCAACCCCGAGGCCTACGAGCAGTACTTC
TRBJ2-3 . TRBV6-2/TRBV6-3 once CASRYLAGAPNPADTQYF TGTGCCAGCAGATACCTGGCGGGGGCCCCCAACCCAGCAGATACGCAGTATTTT
TRBJ1-1 . TRBV28 . CASSLQGGGVNTEAFF TGTGCCAGCAGTTTACAAGGGGGGGGGGTGAACACTGAAGCTTTCTTT
TRBJ2-1 TRBD2 TRBV12-3/TRBV12-4 . CASRPTWGGGSNEQFF TGTGCCAGCAGACCTACTTGGGGCGGGGGGTCAAATGAGCAGTTCTTC
TRBJ1-1 . TRBV20-1 . CSLGRETEAFF TGCAGCCTGGGTCGGGAAACTGAAGCTTTCTTT
TRBJ2-1 TRBD2 TRBV7-2 . CASSLGQGGVNEQFF TGTGCCAGCAGCTTAGGGCAGGGAGGGGTGAATGAGCAGTTCTTC
TRBJ2-7 TRBD2 TRBV11-2 . CASSLGPWTSVSYEQYF TGTGCCAGCAGCTTAGGTCCCTGGACTAGCGTGTCCTACGAGCAGTACTTC
TRBJ2-5 . TRBV7-9 . CASSLAGGGSQETQYF TGTGCCAGCAGCTTAGCAGGGGGGGGAAGCCAAGAGACCCAGTACTTC
TRBJ1-5 TRBD1 TRBV18 few CASSPTGAQPQHF TGTGCCAGCTCACCTACAGGGGCCCAGCCCCAGCATTTT
TRBJ2-7 TRBD2 TRBV7-2 few CASSSSGGLASEQYF TGTGCCAGCAGCTCCAGCGGCGGACTAGCGTCCGAGCAGTACTTC
TRBJ2-6 . TRBV10-3 few CAIKPPGERSGANVLTF TGTGCCATCAAGCCGCCAGGGGAACGTTCTGGGGCCAACGTCCTGACTTTC
TRBJ2-4 . TRBV10-3 few CAISDPQPRDIDSKNIQYF TGTGCCATCAGTGACCCCCAGCCTCGGGACATTGATTCCAAAAACATTCAGTACTTC
TRBJ2-7 . TRBV5-5 few CASSSQGRGGDTYEQYF TGTGCCAGCAGCTCGCAGGGTCGTGGAGGGGATACCTACGAGCAGTACTTC
TRBJ2-3 TRBD2 TRBV7-3 . CASSSSGGGDTQYF TGTGCCAGCAGCTCTAGCGGGGGGGGAGATACGCAGTATTTT
TRBJ2-5 . TRBV7-9 few CASSLDRAGTQYF TGTGCCAGCAGCTTAGACCGGGCAGGGACCCAGTACTTC
TRBJ2-1 TRBD2 TRBV28 . CASKVTSGAYNEQFF TGTGCCAGCAAGGTGACTAGCGGGGCCTACAATGAGCAGTTCTTC
TRBJ2-7 . TRBV9 . CASSVAFRDYEQYF TGTGCCAGCAGCGTAGCATTCAGGGACTACGAGCAGTACTTC
TRBJ2-1 TRBD1 TRBV24-1 few CATSDWDSNEQFF TGTGCCACCAGTGACTGGGACAGCAATGAGCAGTTCTTC
TRBJ2-7 . TRBV9 . CASSPEGGGFYEQYF TGTGCCAGCAGCCCCGAAGGAGGGGGATTCTACGAGCAGTACTTC
TRBJ2-3 TRBD2 TRBV29-1 . CSVEDQSSGGQYF TGCAGCGTTGAAGATCAGAGCAGCGGGGGGCAGTATTTT
TRBJ1-4 TRBD1 TRBV4-3 . CASSTRQGKGEKLFF TGCGCCAGCAGCACCCGACAGGGGAAGGGTGAAAAACTGTTTTTT
TRBJ1-5 . TRBV6-1 . CASSETVSSGQPQHF .
TRBJ2-1 . TRBV10-3 . CAISAASYNEQFF TGTGCCATCAGTGCAGCCTCCTACAATGAGCAGTTCTTC
TRBJ2-2 . TRBV5-1 . CASSLDPRGTGELFF TGCGCCAGCAGCTTGGATCCAAGGGGCACCGGGGAGCTGTTTTTT
TRBJ1-3 TRBD1 TRBV9 . CASSVEPTQGVRGNTIYF TGTGCCAGCAGCGTAGAACCCACTCAGGGGGTACGTGGAAACACCATATATTTT
TRBJ2-3 . TRBV7-2 . CASNWLRAGTQYF TGTGCCAGCAATTGGCTCAGGGCTGGTACGCAGTATTTT
TRBJ2-7 . TRBV12-3/TRBV12-4 . CASSPPRLYEQYF TGTGCCAGCAGTCCTCCGCGCCTCTACGAGCAGTACTTC
TRBJ2-7 TRBD1 TRBV7-9 few CASNGRPGTGVNEQYF TGTGCCAGCAACGGAAGACCCGGGACAGGGGTCAACGAGCAGTACTTC
TRBJ2-7 . TRBV6-6 . CASSLTDVYEQYF TGTGCTAGCAGTCTCACGGACGTCTACGAGCAGTACTTC
TRBJ1-2 . TRBV4-3 . CASSQERQHGYTF TGCGCCAGCAGCCAAGAGCGACAGCATGGCTACACCTTC
TRBJ2-7 . TRBV20-1 few CSAPSGRGYEQYF TGCAGTGCTCCCTCCGGTCGGGGGTACGAGCAGTACTTC
TRBJ2-7 . TRBV19 . CASSIAADYEQYF TGTGCCAGTAGTATCGCGGCGGACTACGAGCAGTACTTC